These 21 T cell receptor beta chains share one sample of origin, sequenced in a study of T cell responses to AZD1222 COVID-19 vaccine. Only in-frame clones appear in the TCRdb table, and some are missing; sequencing was by immunoSEQ multiplex PCR. Of approximately 150,000 clones in the sample, approximately 90% were seen once. The material was peripheral blood, obtained on day 0 of AZD1222 vaccination. The receptor set was obtained from an adult in good health.

J is TRBJ1-2 and V is TRBV7-9, with D tentatively TRBD1 (5 bases). There are 14 residues in the CDR3. V was pared by 6 bases and J by 2 bases, with 13 bases between. Germline V CDR1 and CDR2: SEHNR, FQNEAQ (reference sequence). This chain's CDR3 is CASRSPDRNYGYTF. DNA of the CDR3: TGTGCCAGCAGATCCCCCGACAGAAACTATGGCTACACCTTC.

This chain connects TRBV30 to TRBJ2-5; 7 bases match TRBD2. Germline loops: CDR1 GTSNPN, CDR2 SVGIG (reference sequence). The CDR3 consists of 13 residues. The V and J ends lost 2 bases and 5 bases, in that order; junction bases with no gene match: 5. The CDR3 coding sequence is TGTGCCTGGAGTTTCCGGGGAGGGGAGACCCAGTACTTC. This encodes CAWSFRGGETQYF.

The chain employs TRBV2 and TRBJ2-7; 9 nucleotides match TRBD2. V lost 5 bases, J lost 3 bases, and 8 bases stayed unmatched. The CDR3 has 15 residues. The germline CDR1 and CDR2 sequences are SNHLY and FYNNEI. The CDR3 is CASSPLAGAIYEQYF. As DNA, the CDR3 is TGTGCCAGCAGTCCGTTAGCGGGGGCTATCTACGAGCAGTACTTC.

The V gene is TRBV7-9, the J gene TRBJ2-5; TRBD2 might be the D (7 bases). V was trimmed by 5 bases and J by 7 bases, leaving 14 bases between them. This CDR3 has 13 residues. CDR1 and CDR2 from the germline V gene are SEHNR and FQNEAQ (reference sequence). The CDR3 nucleotides read TGTGCCAGCAGCCCGGGGGGCCAGCGGACCCAGTACTTC. Amino acid sequence: CASSPGGQRTQYF. The variable domain in full, completed from reference TRBV7-9 and TRBJ2-5, reads DTGVSQNPRHKITKRGQNVTFRCDPISEHNRLYWYRQTLGQGPEFLTYFQNEAQLEKSRLLSDRFSAERPKGSFSTLEIQRTEQGDSAMYLCASSPGGQRTQYFGPGTRLLVL.

The J gene is TRBJ2-1, the V gene TRBV7-7; 7 bases map to TRBD2. V trimming: 1 base; J trimming: 10 bases; junction bases outside the gene matches: 1. The CDR3 contains 12 residues. Germline V CDR1 and CDR2: SSHAT, FNYEAQ (reference sequence). As DNA, the CDR3 is TGTGCCAGCAGCTTAGATAGCGGGGAGCAGTTCTTC. As protein: CASSLDSGEQFF.

This clone was observed a few times. The V and J genes are TRBV5-4 and TRBJ1-2; 8 positions agree with TRBD1. V trimming: 7 bases; J trimming: 4 bases; junction bases outside the gene matches: 6. The CDR3 totals 13 residues. From germline, CDR1 is SGHNT and CDR2 YYREEE (reference sequence). CDR3: CASVDRGLYGYTF. Here the CDR3 DNA reads TGTGCCAGCGTCGACAGGGGCCTCTATGGCTACACCTTC.

This clone was picked up one time. The chain has TRBV6-4 and TRBJ1-1; D is uncertain. The CDR3 runs to 13 residues. CDR1 and CDR2 from the germline V gene are MRHNA and SNTAGT. Trimming took off 6 bases at V and 4 bases at J, with 12 bases between the two ends. CDR3 region: CASSPAGGTEAFF. CDR3 nucleotides: TGTGCCAGCAGCCCAGCGGGAGGCACTGAAGCTTTCTTT.

J is TRBJ2-3 and V is TRBV30, with D perhaps TRBD1 (5 bases). The germline V and J ends were trimmed by 2 bases and 6 bases, with 9 bases remaining between them. Germline V gives CDR1 GTSNPN, CDR2 SVGIG (reference sequence). The CDR3 is made up of 12 amino acids. DNA for the CDR3: TGTGCCTGGAGTCGGCAGGGCGATACGCAGTATTTT. Protein product: CAWSRQGDTQYF.

The chain joins TRBV6-2 or TRBV6-3 to TRBJ2-7; D possibly corresponds to TRBD1 (5 bases). This CDR3 comprises 12 residues. CDR1 MNHEY and CDR2 SVGEGT come from the germline V gene. V lost 6 bases and J lost 2, with 8 bases in between. CDR3 in amino acids: CASSLDTYEQYF. The CDR3 DNA reads as TGTGCCAGCAGCCTGGACACCTACGAGCAGTACTTC.

This chain links TRBV30 with TRBJ2-4; maybe TRBD2 (6 bases). Trimming removed 4 bases from V and 9 bases from J, with 13 bases in between. Germline loops: CDR1 GTSNPN, CDR2 SVGIG (reference sequence). This CDR3 comprises 12 residues. CDR3 in amino acids: CAWTEGGGIQYF. CDR3 nucleotides: TGTGCCTGGACAGAGGGAGGCGGCATTCAGTACTTC.

This chain joins TRBV28 and TRBJ2-1, with D possibly matching TRBD2 (7 bases). CDR1 and CDR2 (germline): MDHEN, SYDVKM. V was cut by 1 base and J by 8 bases, with 18 bases left in between. This CDR3 has 16 residues. The CDR3 loop reads CASSLFGARGGDEQFF. The CDR3 DNA reads as TGTGCCAGCAGTTTATTCGGGGCGCGAGGGGGGGATGAGCAGTTCTTC. Supplemented by reference TRBV28 and TRBJ2-1, the full variable domain reads DVKVTQSSRYLVKRTGEKVFLECVQDMDHENMFWYRQDPGLGLRLIYFSYDVKMKEKGDIPEGYSVSREKKERFSLILESASTNQTSMYLCASSLFGARGGDEQFFGPGTRLTVL.

The chain has TRBV19 and TRBJ1-3; 7 bases fit TRBD1. V shed 4 bases, J shed 0 bases, and the junction held 3 bases outside the gene matches. CDR3 length: 15 residues. CDR1 and CDR2 (germline): LNHDA, SQIVND (reference sequence). This CDR3 is CASSKTGSSGNTIYF. In DNA, the CDR3 is TGTGCCAGTAGTAAGACAGGGAGCTCTGGAAACACCATATATTTT.

V usage is TRBV6-2 or TRBV6-3 and J usage is TRBJ1-2; TRBD1 aligns across 9 bases. This CDR3 contains 17 residues. Germline loops: CDR1 MNHEY, CDR2 SVGEGT. V lost 2 bases and J lost 1; bases outside the gene matches: 8. The chain's CDR3 is CASSYVPGQGLNYGYTF. The CDR3 bases are TGTGCCAGCAGTTACGTCCCCGGACAGGGGCTTAACTATGGCTACACCTTC.

The V gene is TRBV6-6, the J gene TRBJ1-5; tentative D call: TRBD1 (5 bases). V was cut by 2 bases and J by 6 bases, with 14 bases left in between. Looked up from germline, CDR1 is MNHNY and CDR2 is SVGAGI (reference sequence). The CDR3 loop spans 15 amino acids. CDR3 coding DNA: TGTGCCAGCAGTTACGGTCCAGGGAGAGGTCAGCCCCAGCATTTT. Translating it yields CASSYGPGRGQPQHF.

V usage is TRBV25-1 and J usage is TRBJ2-7; D unclear. The V gene lost 6 bases and the J gene lost 4 bases, with 13 bases spanning the gap. Germline CDR1 MGHDK, CDR2 SYGVNS. The CDR3 is 13 residues long. CDR3 region: CASSPWGSYEQYF. The CDR3 nucleotides are TGTGCCAGCAGCCCATGGGGATCTTACGAGCAGTACTTC.

The rearrangement joins TRBV25-1 to TRBJ1-2; maybe TRBD1 (5 bases). CDR3 size: 13 residues. V lost 4 bases, J lost 8 bases, and 14 bases lay in between. Per the germline V gene, CDR1 is MGHDK and CDR2 is SYGVNS. The CDR3 reads CASSAGGDWGYTF. CDR3 coding DNA: TGTGCCAGCAGTGCGGGAGGGGACTGGGGCTACACCTTC.

The CDR3 region has the DNA TGTGCCAGCAGCGTAGCCCAGGGCAGGGGAAGGATCGATGAGCAGTTCTTC. This codes for CASSVAQGRGRIDEQFF. The chain recombines TRBV9 with TRBJ2-1; tentatively, D is TRBD1 (6 bases). CDR3 length: 17 amino acids. CDR1 SGDLS and CDR2 YYNGEE come from the germline V gene. The V end was cut by 0 bases, the J end by 8 bases, with 21 bases between.

This rearrangement joins TRBV21-1 to TRBJ1-2. TRBV21-1 is tagged as a pseudogene. This CDR3 has 16 residues. For the CDR3, the DNA is TGTGCCAGCAGCAAAGGTCGTCAGCCCTCTAACTATGGCTACACCTTC. Translation gives CASSKGRQPSNYGYTF.

The chain is built from TRBV10-2 and TRBJ1-1; D perhaps matches TRBD1 (5 bases). The CDR3 consists of 15 residues. V was trimmed by 6 bases and J by 2 bases, leaving 16 bases between them. Germline V CDR1 and CDR2: WSHSY, SAAADI. The CDR3 DNA reads TGCGCCAGCAGAGCACCCCTGGGGCGTAACACTGAAGCTTTCTTT. It yields the protein CASRAPLGRNTEAFF.

The CDR3 reads CAISNTGPLGDTQYF. The CDR3 DNA is TGTGCCATCAGTAACACGGGCCCACTTGGAGATACGCAGTATTTT. The chain recombines TRBV10-3 with TRBJ2-3; D gene uncertain. CDR3 length: 15 residues. Germline CDR1 reads ENHRY; CDR2 reads SYGVKD. Between the trimmed V and J ends, which lost 5 bases and 5 bases, there was a span of 17 bases.

This clone was counted once. The chain is built from TRBV7-8 and TRBJ2-2; 7 bases are shared with TRBD1. V dropped 11 bases and J dropped 5; count of bases not matched to a gene: 5. The CDR3 extends over 12 amino acids. Germline values: CDR1 SGHVS, CDR2 FQNEAQ. Written as DNA, the CDR3 is TGTGCCTTGCAACAGGGGACCGGGGAGCTGTTTTTT. Protein: CALQQGTGELFF.